One and the same sample provided the 8 T cell receptor beta chains below, sequenced in a study of cytomegalovirus exposure and HLA in healthy donors. The PCR employed 60 Vbeta primers together with 13 Jbeta primers. Assay: immunoSEQ multiplex PCR; the TCRdb copy retains only in-frame clones and omits some. The table records some 120,000 clones, 80% of them present only once. Material for sequencing was PBMCs. The receptors stem from a human donor in good health.

This chain uses TRBV19 with TRBJ1-1; 9 positions agree with TRBD1. CDR1 and CDR2 (germline): LNHDA, SQIVND (reference sequence). V gave up 1 base and J gave up 10 bases; unmatched junction bases: 7. The CDR3 length is 14 residues. The CDR3 sequence is CASSIANRGRRAFF. DNA for the CDR3: TGTGCCAGTAGTATAGCTAACAGGGGGCGAAGAGCTTTCTTT.

This chain connects TRBV11-2 to TRBJ2-5; D unresolved. The CDR3 is 14 amino acids. V was pared by 1 base and J by 6 bases, with 12 bases between. Germline lookup yields CDR1 SGHAT and CDR2 FQNNGV. Written as DNA, the CDR3 is TGTGCCAGCAGCTTAGGTCTGGCAGATAAGACCCAGTACTTC. Its protein product is CASSLGLADKTQYF.

The chain employs TRBV6-1 and TRBJ2-3; D gene uncertain. Trimming took 1 base from V and 7 from J, leaving 18 bases between them. Germline V gives CDR1 MNHNS, CDR2 SASEGT. There are 16 residues in the CDR3. CDR3 loop: CASSEVELPPPNTQYF. In nucleotides, the CDR3 is TGTGCCAGCAGTGAAGTGGAGCTACCTCCCCCTAATACGCAGTATTTT.

Comment on this clone: At one end the junction does not follow the germline gene, possibly because of a read error. The chain recombines TRBV7-9 with TRBJ2-5, with 9 bases identical to TRBD2. This CDR3 contains 15 residues. CDR1 SEHNR and CDR2 FQNEAQ come from the germline V gene (reference sequence). Here the CDR3 DNA reads TGTTCCAGCAGCTTATGGCGGGGGGGCCTCGAGACCCAGTACTTC. Its protein product is CSSSLWRGGLETQYF.

Concerning this clone: Within the sample, other DNA sequences also encode this same CDR3. V is TRBV2 and J is TRBJ2-7; 10 bases align to TRBD1. The CDR3 loop spans 13 amino acids. Looked up from germline, CDR1 is SNHLY and CDR2 is FYNNEI. Germline trimming cut 8 bases from V and 2 bases from J; bases unmatched to any gene: 3. The CDR3 is CASRDRGPYEQYF. Written as DNA, the CDR3 is TGTGCCAGCCGGGACAGGGGTCCCTACGAGCAGTACTTC.

The chain combines TRBV27 with TRBJ1-1; D is unresolved. Germline lookup yields CDR1 MNHEY and CDR2 SMNVEV (reference sequence). The V gene lost 2 bases and the J gene lost 4 bases, with 14 bases spanning the gap. The CDR3 spans 15 residues. CDR3 sequence (DNA): TGTGCCAGCAGTTTAGGGCAGACCATGAGCACTGAAGCTTTCTTT. Translated, it gives CASSLGQTMSTEAFF.

This clone was found a few times. This chain connects TRBV6-5 to TRBJ2-7; D is uncertain. This CDR3 has 14 residues. V lost 2 bases and J 6 bases, leaving 14 bases between the germline ends. Germline loops: CDR1 MNHEY, CDR2 SVGAGI. CDR3 coding DNA: TGTGCCAGCAGTTACGAGCGAGGAAGGTCCGAGCAGTACTTC. It yields the protein CASSYERGRSEQYF.

The chain has TRBV4-2 and TRBJ1-2; D may be TRBD1 (6 bases). This CDR3 contains 17 residues. V shed 0 bases and J shed 3 bases, with 17 bases lying between them. The germline V gene encodes CDR1 LGHNA and CDR2 YNFKEQ. CDR3 protein: CASSQDRVSPGDYGYTF. CDR3 nucleotide sequence: TGTGCCAGCAGCCAAGATCGAGTGTCGCCAGGGGACTATGGCTACACCTTC.